This T cell receptor beta chain was identified in a study of blood T cell repertoires in COVID-19. Looking at the study overall: Acute and convalescent COVID-19 samples came from the United States, Italy and Spain. From T cells, B-cell-depleted T cells, or PBMCs came the material, which was cDNA or gDNA.

The table came from immunoSEQ multiplex PCR; TCRdb's copy has only in-frame clones and leaves some out. The sample carries 150,000 to 200,000 clones, around 87% recorded once. Germline CDR1 LGHDT, CDR2 YNNKEL (reference sequence). The CDR3 has 12 amino acids. The V and J ends lost 4 bases and 6 bases respectively, with 10 bases between them. The sequence was collected from a man aged 35-49 years with active or convalescent COVID-19. This rearrangement joins TRBV3-1 (or the pseudogene TRBV3-2) to TRBJ2-7; D is perhaps TRBD2 (5 bases). Material: peripheral blood. The CDR3 region is CASSLSEGEQYF. The CDR3 region has the DNA TGTGCCAGCAGCCTATCCGAGGGCGAGCAGTACTTC.